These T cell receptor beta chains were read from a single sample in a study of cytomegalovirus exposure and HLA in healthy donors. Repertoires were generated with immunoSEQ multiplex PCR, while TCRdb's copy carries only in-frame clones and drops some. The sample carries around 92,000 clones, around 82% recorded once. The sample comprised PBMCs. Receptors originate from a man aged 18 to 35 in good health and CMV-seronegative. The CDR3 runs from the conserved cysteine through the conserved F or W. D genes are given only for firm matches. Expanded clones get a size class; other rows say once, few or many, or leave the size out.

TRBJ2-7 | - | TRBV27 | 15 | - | CASSPQYPQSYEQYF | TGTGCCAGCAGTCCACAGTACCCTCAGTCCTACGAGCAGTACTTC
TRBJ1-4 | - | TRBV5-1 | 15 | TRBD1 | CASSARAGGDEKLFF | TGCGCCAGCAGCGCCCGAGCAGGGGGCGACGAAAAACTGTTTTTT
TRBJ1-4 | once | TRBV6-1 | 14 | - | CASSGGGVDEKLFF | TGTGCCAGCAGTGGGGGGGGAGTAGATGAAAAACTGTTTTTT
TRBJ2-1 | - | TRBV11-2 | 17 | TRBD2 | CASSLGRGKQRDNEQFF | TGTGCCAGCAGCCTTGGGCGGGGGAAGCAACGTGACAATGAGCAGTTCTTC
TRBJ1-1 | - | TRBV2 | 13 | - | CASGSDRNTEAFF | TGTGCCAGCGGATCCGACAGAAACACTGAAGCTTTCTTT
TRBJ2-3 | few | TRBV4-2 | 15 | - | CASSRGRKGTDTQYF | TGTGCCAGCAGCCGGGGGCGCAAGGGCACAGATACGCAGTATTTT
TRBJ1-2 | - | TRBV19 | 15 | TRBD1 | CATRAGGQGRYGYTF | TGTGCCACCCGTGCGGGGGGACAGGGGCGATATGGCTACACCTTC
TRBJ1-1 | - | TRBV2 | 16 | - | CASIGDRFPLNTEAFF | TGTGCCAGCATTGGCGACAGGTTCCCTTTGAACACTGAAGCTTTCTTT
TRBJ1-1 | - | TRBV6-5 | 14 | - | CASSEPGSSTEAFF | TGTGCCAGCAGTGAGCCGGGGTCCAGCACTGAAGCTTTCTTT
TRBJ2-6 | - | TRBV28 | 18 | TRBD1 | CASSWTGSEAFGANVLTF | TGTGCCAGCAGTTGGACAGGCAGCGAGGCGTTTGGGGCCAACGTCCTGACTTTC
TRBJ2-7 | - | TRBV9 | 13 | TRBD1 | CASSVGDSYEQYF | TGTGCCAGCAGCGTAGGGGACAGCTACGAGCAGTACTTC
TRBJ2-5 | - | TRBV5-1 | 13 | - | CASSPPGQETQYF | TGCGCCAGCAGCCCTCCGGGACAAGAGACCCAGTACTTC
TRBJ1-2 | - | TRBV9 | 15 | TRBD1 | CASSDGQGIYYGYTF | TGTGCCAGCAGCGATGGACAGGGAATCTACTATGGCTACACCTTC
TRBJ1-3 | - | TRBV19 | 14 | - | CASRNGGSGNTIYF | TGTGCCAGTAGGAACGGGGGGAGTGGAAACACCATATATTTT